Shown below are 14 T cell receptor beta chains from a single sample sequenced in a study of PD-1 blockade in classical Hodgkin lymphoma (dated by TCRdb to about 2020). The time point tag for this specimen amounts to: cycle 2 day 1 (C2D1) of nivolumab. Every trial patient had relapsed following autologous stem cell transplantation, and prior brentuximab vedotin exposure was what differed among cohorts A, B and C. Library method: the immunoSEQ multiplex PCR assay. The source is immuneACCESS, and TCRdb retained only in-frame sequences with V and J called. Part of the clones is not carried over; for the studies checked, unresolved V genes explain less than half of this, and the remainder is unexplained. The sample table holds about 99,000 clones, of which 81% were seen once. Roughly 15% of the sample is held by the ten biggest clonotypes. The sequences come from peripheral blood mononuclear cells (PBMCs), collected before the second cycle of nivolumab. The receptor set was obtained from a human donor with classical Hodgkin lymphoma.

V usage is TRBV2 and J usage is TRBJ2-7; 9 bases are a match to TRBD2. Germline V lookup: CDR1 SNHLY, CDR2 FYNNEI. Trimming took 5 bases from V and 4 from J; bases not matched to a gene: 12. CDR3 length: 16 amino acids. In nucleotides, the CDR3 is TGTGCCAGCAGTTACACTATTAGCGGGAGTCTTTACGAGCAGTACTTC. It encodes CASSYTISGSLYEQYF.

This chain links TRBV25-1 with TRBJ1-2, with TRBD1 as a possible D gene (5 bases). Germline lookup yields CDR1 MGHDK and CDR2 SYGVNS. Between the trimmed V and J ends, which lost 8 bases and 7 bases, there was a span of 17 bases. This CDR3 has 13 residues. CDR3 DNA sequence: TGTGCCAGCCGATCAGACAGTTGGACTGGCTACACCTTC. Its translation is CASRSDSWTGYTF.

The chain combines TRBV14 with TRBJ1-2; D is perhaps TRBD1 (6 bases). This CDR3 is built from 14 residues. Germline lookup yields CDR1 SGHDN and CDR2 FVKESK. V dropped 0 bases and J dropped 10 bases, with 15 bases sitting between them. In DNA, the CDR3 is TGTGCCAGCAGCCAAGATTTCACAGGGACGGTCTACACCTTC. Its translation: CASSQDFTGTVYTF.

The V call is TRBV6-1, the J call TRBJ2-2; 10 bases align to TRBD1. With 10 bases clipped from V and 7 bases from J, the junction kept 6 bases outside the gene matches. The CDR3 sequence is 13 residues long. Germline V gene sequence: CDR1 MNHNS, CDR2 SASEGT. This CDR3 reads CAIRDRGYGELFF. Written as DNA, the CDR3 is TGTGCCATCCGGGACAGGGGATACGGGGAGCTGTTTTTT.

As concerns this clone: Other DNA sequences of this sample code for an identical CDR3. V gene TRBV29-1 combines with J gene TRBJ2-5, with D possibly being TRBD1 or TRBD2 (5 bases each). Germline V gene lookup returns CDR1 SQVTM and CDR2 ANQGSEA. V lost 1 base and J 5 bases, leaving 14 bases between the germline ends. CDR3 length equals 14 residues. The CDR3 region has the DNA TGCAGCGTTGAAGTCCGGGGACGGGGCGAGACCCAGTACTTC. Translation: CSVEVRGRGETQYF.

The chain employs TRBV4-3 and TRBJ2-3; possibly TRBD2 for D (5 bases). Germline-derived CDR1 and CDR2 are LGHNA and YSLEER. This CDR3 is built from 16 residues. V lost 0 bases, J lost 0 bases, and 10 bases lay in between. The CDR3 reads CASSQEASLSTDTQYF. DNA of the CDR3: TGCGCCAGCAGCCAAGAAGCTAGCCTGAGCACAGATACGCAGTATTTT.

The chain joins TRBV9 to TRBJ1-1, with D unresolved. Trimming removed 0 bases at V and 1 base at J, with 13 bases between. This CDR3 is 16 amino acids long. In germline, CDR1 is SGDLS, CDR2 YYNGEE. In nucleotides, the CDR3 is TGTGCCAGCAGCGTAGACGTTAGGTCAAAGAACACTGAAGCTTTCTTT. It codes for CASSVDVRSKNTEAFF. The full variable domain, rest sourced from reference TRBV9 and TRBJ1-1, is DSGVTQTPKHLITATGQRVTLRCSPRSGDLSVYWYQQSLDQGLQFLIQYYNGEERAKGNILERFSAQQFPDLHSELNLSSLELGDSALYFCASSVDVRSKNTEAFFGQGTRLTVV.

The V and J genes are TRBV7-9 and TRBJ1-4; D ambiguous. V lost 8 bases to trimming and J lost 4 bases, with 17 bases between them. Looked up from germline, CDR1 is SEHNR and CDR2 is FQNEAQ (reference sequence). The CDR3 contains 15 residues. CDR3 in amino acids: CASQRRGAINEKLFF. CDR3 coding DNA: TGTGCCAGCCAACGCCGTGGAGCCATTAATGAAAAACTGTTTTTT. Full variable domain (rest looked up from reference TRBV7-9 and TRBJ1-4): DTGVSQNPRHKITKRGQNVTFRCDPISEHNRLYWYRQTLGQGPEFLTYFQNEAQLEKSRLLSDRFSAERPKGSFSTLEIQRTEQGDSAMYLCASQRRGAINEKLFFGSGTQLSVL.

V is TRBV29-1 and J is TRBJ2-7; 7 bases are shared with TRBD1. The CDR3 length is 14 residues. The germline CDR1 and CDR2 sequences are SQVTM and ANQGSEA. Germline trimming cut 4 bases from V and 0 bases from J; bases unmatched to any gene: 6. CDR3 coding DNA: TGCAGCGTTGCACGGACAGGCAGCTCCTACGAGCAGTACTTC. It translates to CSVARTGSSYEQYF.

CDR3 DNA: TGTGCCAGCAGCTGGGACGGAACAAATCAGCCCCAGCATTTT. Its protein product is CASSWDGTNQPQHF. The gene calls are TRBV5-4 and TRBJ1-5; D perhaps matches TRBD1 (5 bases). The V and J ends lost 3 bases and 4 bases respectively, with 11 bases between them. This CDR3 spans 14 amino acids. From germline, CDR1 is SGHNT and CDR2 YYREEE (reference sequence). Variable domain in full (rest from reference TRBV5-4 and TRBJ1-5): ETGVTQSPTHLIKTRGQQVTLRCSSQSGHNTVSWYQQALGQGPQFIFQYYREEENGRGNFPPRFSGLQFPNYSSELNVNALELDDSALYLCASSWDGTNQPQHFGDGTRLSIL.

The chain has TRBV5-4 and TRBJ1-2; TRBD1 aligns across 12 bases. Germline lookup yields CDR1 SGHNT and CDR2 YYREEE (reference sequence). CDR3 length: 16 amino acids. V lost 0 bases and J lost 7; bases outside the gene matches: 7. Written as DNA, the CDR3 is TGTGCCAGCAGCTTGGCCCAGGGGGACAGGGGGCCTGGCTACACCTTC. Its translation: CASSLAQGDRGPGYTF.

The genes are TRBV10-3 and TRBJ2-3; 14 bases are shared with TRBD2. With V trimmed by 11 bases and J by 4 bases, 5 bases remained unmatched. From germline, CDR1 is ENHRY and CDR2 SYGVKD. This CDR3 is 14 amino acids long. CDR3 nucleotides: TGTGCCGGGGGGACTAGCGGGAGTCCAGATACGCAGTATTTT. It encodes CAGGTSGSPDTQYF.

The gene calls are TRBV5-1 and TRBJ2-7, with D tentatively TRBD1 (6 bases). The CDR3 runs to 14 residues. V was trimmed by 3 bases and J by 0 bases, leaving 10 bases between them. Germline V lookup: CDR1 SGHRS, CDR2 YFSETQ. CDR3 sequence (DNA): TGCGCCAGCAGCTGGACAGTTGGCTCCTACGAGCAGTACTTC. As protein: CASSWTVGSYEQYF.

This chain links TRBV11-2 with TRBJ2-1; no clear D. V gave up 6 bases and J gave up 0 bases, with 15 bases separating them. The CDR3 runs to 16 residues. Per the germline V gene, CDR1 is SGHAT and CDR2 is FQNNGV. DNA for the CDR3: TGTGCCAGCAGACCCTATGACACAGACTCCTACAATGAGCAGTTCTTC. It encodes CASRPYDTDSYNEQFF.